The sequence of this T cell receptor beta chain was determined in a study of T cell changes during pregnancy in multiple sclerosis. TCRdb's copy holds only in-frame clones and misses some; the assay was immunoSEQ multiplex PCR. The sample lists some 100,000 clones; 90% to 95% were seen once. Per germline, CDR1 SGHRS and CDR2 YFSETQ. CDR3 length: 14 residues. Trimming removed 4 bases at V and 1 base at J, with 11 bases between. The material was peripheral blood, obtained in the second trimester of pregnancy. The rearrangement links TRBV5-1 to TRBJ1-1; D gene ambiguous. The source of this sequence is a female donor with multiple sclerosis, enrolled in a pregnancy study. CDR3 residues: CASSPGIANTEAFF. In nucleotides, the CDR3 is TGCGCCAGCAGCCCCGGGATAGCGAACACTGAAGCTTTCTTT.